The 25 T cell receptor beta chains in this list originate from one sample, sequenced in a study of blood T cell repertoires in COVID-19. Using immunoSEQ multiplex PCR, the repertoire was profiled, and TCRdb retains in-frame clones only, with some absent. The sample lists roughly 130,000 clones, 80% to 90% occurring once. Sequenced sample: peripheral blood. These TCRs come from a man in his sixties with active or convalescent COVID-19.

V and J are TRBV20-1 and TRBJ2-7, with D maybe TRBD1 (6 bases). The CDR3 runs 11 residues. Germline CDR1 and CDR2: DFQATT and SNEGSKA (reference sequence). CDR3 amino acids: CMWGRLGEQYF. The CDR3 coding sequence is TGCATGTGGGGGCGCCTTGGGGAGCAGTACTTC.

This clone was seen only once. The chain recombines TRBV10-1 with TRBJ2-5; 8 bases are shared with TRBD1. CDR3 length: 14 amino acids. Germline V gives CDR1 WNHNN, CDR2 SYGVQD (reference sequence). V trimming: 8 bases; J trimming: 4 bases; junction bases outside the gene matches: 9. In nucleotides, the CDR3 is TGCGCCAGCCCCCCGGAACAGGGGGGAGAGACCCAGTACTTC. This encodes CASPPEQGGETQYF.

The chain is built from TRBV6-5 and TRBJ2-5, with 7 bases aligning to TRBD1. Per germline, CDR1 MNHEY and CDR2 SVGAGI. CDR3 length: 15 residues. Losses at the gene ends were 6 bases for V and 0 bases for J; bases not matched to a gene: 7. The CDR3 is CASRRQGLYQETQYF. The CDR3 DNA is TGTGCCAGCAGACGACAGGGTCTGTACCAAGAGACCCAGTACTTC.

This chain links TRBV5-1 with TRBJ2-7; 9 nucleotides line up with TRBD1. Germline assignment: CDR1 SGHRS and CDR2 YFSETQ. CDR3 length equals 15 residues. V lost 4 bases and J lost 6; bases outside the gene matches: 11. The CDR3 spells CASSRSGQGHGEQYF. The DNA for the CDR3 is TGCGCCAGCAGCCGGTCGGGACAGGGCCATGGCGAGCAGTACTTC.

The chain couples TRBV12-2 to TRBJ2-1; the table names TRBD2, a call not compared with the DNA. TRBV12-2 represents a pseudogene. This CDR3 spans 14 amino acids. CDR3 protein: CASRRRSSYNEQFF. CDR3 in DNA: TGTGCAAGTCGCCGTCGGAGCTCCTACAATGAGCAGTTCTTC.

Points on this clone: One end of the junction varies from germline; a read error may be responsible. The genes are TRBV7-7 and TRBJ2-5; 8 bases match TRBD2. Germline loops: CDR1 SSHAT, CDR2 FNYEAQ (reference sequence). This CDR3 contains 13 residues. The CDR3 protein is CASSSRGGETQYF. The CDR3 coding sequence is TGTGCTAGCAGCTCCCGCGGGGGGGAGACCCAGTACTTC.

The chain recombines TRBV19 with TRBJ1-1; TRBD1 might be the D (5 bases). The CDR3 is 14 amino acids. Germline lookup yields CDR1 LNHDA and CDR2 SQIVND (reference sequence). V was pared by 6 bases and J by 1 base, with 12 bases between. Written as DNA, the CDR3 is TGTGCCAGTAGAGCGACAGCCTCGAACACTGAAGCTTTCTTT. This gives the protein CASRATASNTEAFF.

V gene TRBV28 combines with J gene TRBJ1-3; D uncertain. Germline CDR1 is MDHEN and CDR2 is SYDVKM. The CDR3 is 12 residues long. V was pared by 5 bases and J by 11 bases, with 13 bases between. CDR3 protein: CASSMLGVAIYF. The DNA for the CDR3 is TGTGCCAGCAGTATGCTCGGGGTCGCCATATATTTT.

This clone is a singleton in its sample. The chain couples TRBV18 to TRBJ2-3; TRBD2 aligns across 9 bases. The junction had 4 bases not matched to a gene; V was cut back by 0 bases and J by 0 bases. The V gene's germline CDR1 is KGHSH and CDR2 LQKENI. This CDR3 is built from 17 residues. The CDR3 sequence: CASSPPASGKSTDTQYF. The CDR3 DNA is TGTGCCAGCTCACCACCCGCTAGCGGGAAAAGCACAGATACGCAGTATTTT. Combining the CDR3 with reference TRBV18 and TRBJ2-3 gives the whole variable domain NAGVMQNPRHLVRRRGQEARLRCSPMKGHSHVYWYRQLPEEGLKFMVYLQKENIIDESGMPKERFSAEFPKEGPSILRIQQVVRGDSAAYFCASSPPASGKSTDTQYFGPGTRLTVL.

The chain combines TRBV28 with TRBJ2-3; a weak D match, TRBD2 (5 bases). Germline loops: CDR1 MDHEN, CDR2 SYDVKM. CDR3 length: 15 residues. Between the trimmed V and J ends, which lost 3 bases and 0 bases, there was a span of 10 bases. The CDR3 nucleotides read TGTGCCAGCAGTTTTGGCGGGCCTAGCACAGATACGCAGTATTTT. This encodes CASSFGGPSTDTQYF.

The chain joins TRBV9 to TRBJ2-5, with 8 bases identical to TRBD1. Per the germline V gene, CDR1 is SGDLS and CDR2 is YYNGEE. The CDR3 is 14 residues long. After removal of 0 bases from V and 5 bases from J, the junction contained 3 bases not matched to a gene. CDR3 amino acids: CASSVGQGMETQYF. The CDR3 DNA reads TGTGCCAGCAGCGTAGGACAGGGGATGGAGACCCAGTACTTC.

The rearrangement links TRBV9 to TRBJ1-3; D unclear. V was clipped by 4 bases and J by 0 bases, with 11 bases between them. The CDR3 is made up of 15 amino acids. Germline V gene data show CDR1 as SGDLS and CDR2 as YYNGEE. CDR3: CASSPPWSSGNTIYF. The CDR3, as DNA: TGTGCCAGCAGCCCCCCATGGAGCTCTGGAAACACCATATATTTT.

The chain uses TRBV10-3 and TRBJ2-7, with a weak D call TRBD1 (5 bases). Germline loops: CDR1 ENHRY, CDR2 SYGVKD. The CDR3 contains 13 residues. Trimming shortened V by 7 bases and J by 0 bases, and 10 bases separated the two germline ends. DNA for the CDR3: TGTGCCATCAACGAAGGGGCCTCCTACGAGCAGTACTTC. As protein: CAINEGASYEQYF.

The chain uses TRBV28 and TRBJ2-1; TRBD1 aligns across 8 bases. The CDR3 runs to 13 residues. Germline V gene sequence: CDR1 MDHEN, CDR2 SYDVKM. With 4 bases clipped from V and 8 bases from J, the junction kept 4 bases outside the gene matches. As DNA, the CDR3 is TGTGCCAGCAGTTCAGGGGGCGGGGATGAGCAGTTCTTC. It is translated as CASSSGGGDEQFF. Variable domain in full (rest from reference TRBV28 and TRBJ2-1): DVKVTQSSRYLVKRTGEKVFLECVQDMDHENMFWYRQDPGLGLRLIYFSYDVKMKEKGDIPEGYSVSREKKERFSLILESASTNQTSMYLCASSSGGGDEQFFGPGTRLTVL.

The chain employs TRBV9 and TRBJ2-3; TRBD2 agrees at 9 bases. Germline assignment: CDR1 SGDLS and CDR2 YYNGEE. The V and J ends lost 0 bases and 2 bases, in that order; junction bases with no gene match: 7. The CDR3 is made up of 17 amino acids. CDR3 DNA: TGTGCCAGCAGCGTAGCTACGGCGGGAGGGGCCACAGATACGCAGTATTTT. Amino acid sequence: CASSVATAGGATDTQYF.

This clone occurred once. This sequence joins TRBV4-1 and TRBJ2-1, with TRBD2 as a possible D gene (6 bases). V was cut by 0 bases and J by 8 bases, with 11 bases left in between. The V gene's germline CDR1 is MGHRA and CDR2 YSYEKL. The CDR3 has 14 amino acids. The CDR3 reads CASSQERRVDEQFF. DNA of the CDR3: TGCGCCAGCAGCCAAGAGCGGAGGGTTGATGAGCAGTTCTTC.

This chain connects TRBV3-1 (or the pseudogene TRBV3-2) to TRBJ1-6, with a weak D call TRBD1 (5 bases). V was pared by 1 base and J by 7 bases, with 8 bases between. The CDR3 loop spans 14 amino acids. CDR1 is LGHDT, CDR2 YNNKEL, per germline (reference sequence). CDR3 sequence reads: CASSQVGGNSPLHF. CDR3 sequence (DNA): TGTGCCAGCAGCCAAGTGGGGGGGAATTCACCCCTCCACTTT.

The chain uses TRBV28 and TRBJ1-4; 9 bases agree with TRBD1. The CDR3 is 15 amino acids. The J segment lost 7 bases and the V segment lost 3 bases, leaving 6 bases of the junction unmatched. The germline CDR1 and CDR2 sequences are MDHEN and SYDVKM. CDR3 sequence: CASSFQTGGLEKLFF. CDR3 DNA sequence: TGTGCCAGCAGTTTTCAGACAGGGGGTCTTGAAAAACTGTTTTTT. Variable domain in full (rest from reference TRBV28 and TRBJ1-4): DVKVTQSSRYLVKRTGEKVFLECVQDMDHENMFWYRQDPGLGLRLIYFSYDVKMKEKGDIPEGYSVSREKKERFSLILESASTNQTSMYLCASSFQTGGLEKLFFGSGTQLSVL.

The CDR3, as DNA: TGTGCCAGCAGTTACCCCTATGGCCAGGCCGGCGCTACGCAGTATTTT. Protein sequence: CASSYPYGQAGATQYF. This rearrangement joins TRBV6-5 to TRBJ2-3, with D uncertain. Germline V gene lookup returns CDR1 MNHEY and CDR2 SVGAGI. The CDR3 covers 16 residues. V lost 2 bases and J lost 8, with 20 bases in between.

This chain links TRBV6-5 with TRBJ2-1; TRBD1 matches at 9 bases. Germline V gene sequence: CDR1 MNHEY, CDR2 SVGAGI. The CDR3 runs to 15 residues. The V gene end was trimmed by 2 bases and the J gene end by 2 bases; junction bases not matched to a gene: 1. The CDR3 protein is CASSYGTGTYNEQFF. CDR3 DNA: TGTGCCAGCAGTTACGGGACAGGGACCTACAATGAGCAGTTCTTC.

On this clone: The same CDR3 arises from other DNA sequences in this sample as well. The chain combines TRBV27 with TRBJ2-2, with 12 bases that match TRBD2. Germline loops: CDR1 MNHEY, CDR2 SMNVEV (reference sequence). The CDR3 extends over 17 amino acids. The V gene end was trimmed by 5 bases and the J gene end by 3 bases; junction bases not matched to a gene: 7. CDR3 residues: CASSLLAGGPHTGELFF. In nucleotides, the CDR3 is TGTGCCAGCAGTCTCCTAGCGGGAGGGCCCCACACCGGGGAGCTGTTTTTT.

The CDR3 is CSARQGYEQYF. CDR3 sequence (DNA): TGCAGTGCTAGACAGGGCTACGAGCAGTACTTC. V usage is TRBV20-1 and J usage is TRBJ2-7; D may be TRBD1 (5 bases). Trimming removed 2 bases from V and 3 bases from J, with 5 bases in between. The CDR3 has 11 amino acids. Germline values: CDR1 DFQATT, CDR2 SNEGSKA (reference sequence).

The V gene is TRBV7-6, the J gene TRBJ2-1; a possible D gene is TRBD2 (6 bases). Looked up from germline, CDR1 is SGHVS and CDR2 is FNYEAQ. V was cut by 0 bases and J by 0 bases, with 12 bases left in between. The CDR3 totals 17 residues. CDR3 protein: CASSLAGGQSSYNEQFF. The CDR3 DNA is TGTGCCAGCAGCTTAGCGGGAGGCCAAAGCTCCTACAATGAGCAGTTCTTC. The full variable domain, with the rest looked up from reference TRBV7-6 and TRBJ2-1, is GAGVSQSPRYKVTKRGQDVALRCDPISGHVSLYWYRQALGQGPEFLTYFNYEAQQDKSGLPNDRFSAERPEGSISTLTIQRTEQRDSAMYRCASSLAGGQSSYNEQFFGPGTRLTVL.

This chain links TRBV7-9 with TRBJ1-4; unclear D gene. This CDR3 region has 13 residues. Looked up from germline, CDR1 is SEHNR and CDR2 is FQNEAQ (reference sequence). The ends were cut back, 2 bases at V and 8 bases at J, with 9 bases in the middle. CDR3 coding DNA: TGTGCCAGCAGCTTACCCGGCGGGGAAAAACTGTTTTTT. Its translation: CASSLPGGEKLFF.

The count of this clone is one. The genes are TRBV24-1 and TRBJ1-5; the D gene is possibly TRBD1 (5 bases). The germline gives CDR1 KGHDR, CDR2 SFDVKD. This CDR3 has 13 residues. V was cut by 7 bases and J by 3 bases, with 9 bases left in between. This chain's CDR3 is CATSRQSNQPQHF. The CDR3 region has the DNA TGTGCCACCAGCAGACAGTCCAATCAGCCCCAGCATTTT.